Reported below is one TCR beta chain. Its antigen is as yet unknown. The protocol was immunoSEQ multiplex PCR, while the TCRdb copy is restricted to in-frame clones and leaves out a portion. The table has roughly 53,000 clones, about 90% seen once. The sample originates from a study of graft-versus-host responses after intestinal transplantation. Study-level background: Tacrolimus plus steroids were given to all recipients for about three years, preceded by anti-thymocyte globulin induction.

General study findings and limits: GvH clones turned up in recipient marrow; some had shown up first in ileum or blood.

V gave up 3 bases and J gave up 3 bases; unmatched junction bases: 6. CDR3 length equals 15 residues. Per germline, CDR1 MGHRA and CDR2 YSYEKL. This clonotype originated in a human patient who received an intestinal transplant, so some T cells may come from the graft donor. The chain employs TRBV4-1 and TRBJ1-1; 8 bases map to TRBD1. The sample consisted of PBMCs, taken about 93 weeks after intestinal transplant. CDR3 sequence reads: CASSHQTGADTEAFF. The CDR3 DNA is TGCGCCAGCAGCCACCAGACAGGGGCGGACACTGAAGCTTTCTTT.